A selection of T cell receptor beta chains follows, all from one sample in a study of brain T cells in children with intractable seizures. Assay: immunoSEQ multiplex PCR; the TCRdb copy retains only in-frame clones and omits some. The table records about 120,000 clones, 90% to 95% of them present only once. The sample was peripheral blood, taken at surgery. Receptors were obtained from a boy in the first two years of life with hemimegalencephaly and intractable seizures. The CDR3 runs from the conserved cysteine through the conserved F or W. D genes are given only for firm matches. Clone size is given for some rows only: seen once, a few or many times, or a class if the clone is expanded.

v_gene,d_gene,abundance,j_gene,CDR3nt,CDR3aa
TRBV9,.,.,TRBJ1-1,TGTGCCAGCAGCGTAGCTCCCAGGTCCACTGAAGCTTTCTTT,CASSVAPRSTEAFF
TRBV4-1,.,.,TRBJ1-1,TGCGCCAGCAGCCAGGCTGGCACGGTGAACACTGAAGCTTTCTTT,CASSQAGTVNTEAFF
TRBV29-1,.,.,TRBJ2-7,TGCAGCGTTGTCCCCATGGCCTACTCCTACGAGCAGTACTTC,CSVVPMAYSYEQYF
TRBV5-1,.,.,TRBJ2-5,TGCGCCAGCAGCTTGCAGGGGGGGCAAGAGACCCAGTACTTC,CASSLQGGQETQYF
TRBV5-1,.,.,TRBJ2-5,TGCGCCAGCAGCTTGTTGGCCACCCAAGAGACCCAGTACTTC,CASSLLATQETQYF
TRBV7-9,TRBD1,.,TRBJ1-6,TGTGCCAGCAGCTTTGGACAGGGTTTGTCCCTCCACTTT,CASSFGQGLSLHF
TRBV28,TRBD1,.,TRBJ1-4,TGTGCCAGCAGACGACAGGGGGCAACTAATGAAAAACTGTTTTTT,CASRRQGATNEKLFF
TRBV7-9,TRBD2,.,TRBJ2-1,TGTGCCAGCAGCAGCCCGAGCGGGGGATCCTACAATGAGCAGTTCTTC,CASSSPSGGSYNEQFF
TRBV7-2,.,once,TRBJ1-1,TGTGCCAGCAGCTTTGACTACACTGAAGCTTTCTTT,CASSFDYTEAFF
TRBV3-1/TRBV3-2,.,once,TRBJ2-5,TGTGCCAGCAGCCAAGTACATCCGCCGCTGGCCCTCGGGGATGAGACCCAGTACTTC,CASSQVHPPLALGDETQYF
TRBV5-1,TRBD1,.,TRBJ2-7,TGCGCCAGCAGCTTGGGGGTCGTCACCGGGACAGGGTCCTACGAGCAGTACTTC,CASSLGVVTGTGSYEQYF
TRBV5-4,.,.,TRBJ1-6,TGTGCCAGCAGCTTGCCGGGGGGGGAATCACCCCTCCACTTT,CASSLPGGESPLHF
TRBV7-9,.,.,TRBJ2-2,TGTGCCAGCAGCTTAGGGGCTGGGGAGCTGTTTTTT,CASSLGAGELFF
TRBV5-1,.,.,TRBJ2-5,TGCGCCAGCAGCTTGGAGGACACCAGGTGGGAGACCCAGTACTTC,CASSLEDTRWETQYF
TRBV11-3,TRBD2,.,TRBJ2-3,TGTGCCAGCAGCCCCCGGACTAGCGGTGGAGGGCCAGATACGCAGTATTTT,CASSPRTSGGGPDTQYF
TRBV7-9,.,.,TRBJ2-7,TGTGCCAGCACATTACAGGGTGGCGAGCAGTACTTC,CASTLQGGEQYF
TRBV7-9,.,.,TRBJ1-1,TGTGCCAGCAGCTTAGTGGGCAGGGGGAACACTGAAGCTTTCTTT,CASSLVGRGNTEAFF
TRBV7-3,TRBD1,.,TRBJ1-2,TGTGCCAGCAGCTCTCAGGGGGGCCGAGGTGAAGGCTACACCTTC,CASSSQGGRGEGYTF
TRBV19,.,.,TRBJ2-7,TGTGCCAGGAAGGGGTACGAGCAGTACTTC,CARKGYEQYF
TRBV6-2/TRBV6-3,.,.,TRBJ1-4,TGTGCCAGCAGTTACGGCAGGCCCTCCCCCAGACTGTTTTTT,CASSYGRPSPRLFF
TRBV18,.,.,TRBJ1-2,TGTGCCAGCTCACCAAAGGAGGTCGGGGATGGCTACACCTTC,CASSPKEVGDGYTF
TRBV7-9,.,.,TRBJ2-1,TGTGCCAGCAGCTTAGATCGGGCCTTCGACAGGATCTCCTACAATGAGCAGTTCTTC,CASSLDRAFDRISYNEQFF
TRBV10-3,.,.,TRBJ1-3,TGTGCCATCAATTCCCATGGAAACACCATATATTTT,CAINSHGNTIYF
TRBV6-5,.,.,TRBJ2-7,TGTGCCAGCAGTTACCGGCTAGGGGGCTCCTACGAGCAGTACTTC,CASSYRLGGSYEQYF
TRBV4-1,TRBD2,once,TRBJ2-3,TGCGCCAGCGCTTCACTCGCGGGAGGGGCAGATACGCAGTATTTT,CASASLAGGADTQYF
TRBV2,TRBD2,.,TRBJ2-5,TGTGCCAGCAGACACCGGCGGGAGGTCCAAGAGACCCAGTACTTC,CASRHRREVQETQYF
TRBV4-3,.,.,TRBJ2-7,TGCGCCAGCAGCCAAGAAGGGACCGACGAGCAGTATTTC,CASSQEGTDEQYF
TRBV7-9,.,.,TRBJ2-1,TGTGCCAGCAGCTTACTACAAGACTTATACAATGAGCAGTTCTTC,CASSLLQDLYNEQFF
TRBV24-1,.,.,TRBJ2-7,TGTGCCACCAGTGCGGGAGAGCTCTTTCCCGAGCAGTACTTC,CATSAGELFPEQYF
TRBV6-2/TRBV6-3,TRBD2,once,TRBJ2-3,TGTGCCAGCAGCAGGACACGGACTAGCGGGAGGAGCACAGATACGCAGTATTTT,CASSRTRTSGRSTDTQYF
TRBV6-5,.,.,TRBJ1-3,TGTGCCAGCAGTTACTTGGGGCCAGGAGGAAACACCATATATTTT,CASSYLGPGGNTIYF
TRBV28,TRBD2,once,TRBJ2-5,TGTGCCAGCAGTCGAGTCGGGGGAGGGTTTGAGACCCAGTACTTC,CASSRVGGGFETQYF
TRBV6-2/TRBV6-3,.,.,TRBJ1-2,TGTGCCAGCAGTAATCGCGGGACTGACTATGGCTACACCTTC,CASSNRGTDYGYTF
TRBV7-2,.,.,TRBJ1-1,TGTGCCAGCAGCTTGATTCGCTCGAACACTGAAGCTTTCTTT,CASSLIRSNTEAFF
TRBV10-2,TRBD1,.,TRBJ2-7,TGCGCCAGCAGTGCTTATCGTGCCGGGACAGGGAACGAGCAGTACTTC,CASSAYRAGTGNEQYF
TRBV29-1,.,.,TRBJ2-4,TGCACGGAAGATTGTCGGGTAGCCAAAAACATTCAGTACTTC,CTEDCRVAKNIQYF
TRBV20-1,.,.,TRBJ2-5,TGCAGTGTAGCGGCCCAAGAGACCCAGTACTTC,CSVAAQETQYF
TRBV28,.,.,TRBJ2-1,TGTGCCAGCAATCATTACGGCGTAGCCTACAATGAGCAGTTCTTC,CASNHYGVAYNEQFF
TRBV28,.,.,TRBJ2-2,TGTGCCAGCAGCCCTCCTCAGACCCGAAAGAACACCGGGGAGCTGTTTTTT,CASSPPQTRKNTGELFF
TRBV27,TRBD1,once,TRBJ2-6,TGTGCCAGCAGTTTAACCCCGGGACAGGGTTACTCTGGGGCCAACGTCCTGACTTTC,CASSLTPGQGYSGANVLTF